These 20 T cell receptor beta chains were all obtained from the same sample, sequenced in a study of Tregs in tolerant kidney transplant recipients. Their specific antigens are unknown. Generated by immunoSEQ multiplex PCR, the TCRdb table keeps only in-frame clones and is missing some. This sample has about 44,000 clones; roughly 95% occur once, and the top ten carry 0.37%. Sequenced input: Tregs from blood cultured with allogeneic cells. These receptors all stem from a human donor in good health.

The rearrangement joins TRBV5-1 to TRBJ2-5; 9 bases fit TRBD1. Germline loops: CDR1 SGHRS, CDR2 YFSETQ. The CDR3 is made up of 16 amino acids. Losses at the gene ends were 4 bases for V and 1 base for J; bases not matched to a gene: 8. The CDR3 DNA reads as TGCGCCAGCAGCCCCCGGGACAGGGACTTCCAAGAGACCCAGTACTTC. Its translation is CASSPRDRDFQETQYF.

Only one count was recorded for this clone. The chain recombines TRBV18 with TRBJ1-5; D ambiguous. Trimming pared 4 bases from V and 3 bases from J, leaving 10 bases between. CDR3 length: 14 amino acids. Germline CDR1 KGHSH, CDR2 LQKENI. This chain's CDR3 is CASSLGLDNQPQHF. The CDR3 DNA follows: TGTGCCAGCTCACTCGGACTGGACAATCAGCCCCAGCATTTT. The full variable domain, in which reference TRBV18 and TRBJ1-5 provide the parts outside the CDR3, is NAGVMQNPRHLVRRRGQEARLRCSPMKGHSHVYWYRQLPEEGLKFMVYLQKENIIDESGMPKERFSAEFPKEGPSILRIQQVVRGDSAAYFCASSLGLDNQPQHFGDGTRLSIL.

The chain is built from TRBV19 and TRBJ1-2, with TRBD1 identical over 7 bases. Germline assignment: CDR1 LNHDA and CDR2 SQIVND (reference sequence). The CDR3 loop spans 16 amino acids. V shed 1 base and J 5 bases; nucleotides not matched to a gene: 10. The CDR3 here is CASSIGGTAARYGYTF. The CDR3 DNA sequence: TGTGCCAGTAGTATAGGGGGGACAGCAGCCCGGTATGGCTACACCTTC. Together with reference TRBV19 and TRBJ1-2, the CDR3 gives the full variable domain: DGGITQSPKYLFRKEGQNVTLSCEQNLNHDAMYWYRQDPGQGLRLIYYSQIVNDFQKGDIAEGYSVSREKKESFPLTVTSAQKNPTAFYLCASSIGGTAARYGYTFGSGTRLTVV.

This rearrangement joins TRBV15 to TRBJ2-4; possible D gene TRBD2, 5 bases. Germline CDR1 LNHNV, CDR2 YYDKDF (reference sequence). This CDR3 is 15 amino acids long. V lost 3 bases and J lost 3, with 12 bases in between. The CDR3: CATSRLAEGKNIQYF. As DNA, the CDR3 is TGTGCCACCAGCAGGCTAGCCGAGGGCAAAAACATTCAGTACTTC.

In this sample, this clone turned up a few times. J is TRBJ2-2 and V is TRBV9; TRBD2 matches at 9 bases. The germline gives CDR1 SGDLS, CDR2 YYNGEE. The CDR3 contains 17 residues. Trimming took 3 bases from V and 5 from J; bases not matched to a gene: 11. Here the CDR3 DNA reads TGTGCCAGCAGCGAGCCCCAGCGGGGGGCTGGGACCGGGGAGCTGTTTTTT. This translates into CASSEPQRGAGTGELFF.

This clone was seen just once. This chain links TRBV7-6 with TRBJ2-7; TRBD2 matches 11 bases. The CDR3 loop spans 15 amino acids. Trimming cost V 6 bases and J 2 bases; bases outside gene matches: 6. Germline CDR1 and CDR2: SGHVS and FNYEAQ. The CDR3 sequence is CASSTVAGGPYEQYF. Written as DNA, the CDR3 is TGTGCCAGCAGTACTGTAGCGGGAGGGCCCTACGAGCAGTACTTC.

The chain employs TRBV14 and TRBJ2-1; D unresolved. V shed 4 bases and J shed 4 bases, with 17 bases lying between them. Germline V gives CDR1 SGHDN, CDR2 FVKESK. The CDR3 is 16 amino acids. The CDR3 nucleotides read TGTGCCAGCAGCCCTACCCAAGGATTTCGGTACAATGAGCAGTTCTTC. Its translation is CASSPTQGFRYNEQFF. Looking up the rest from reference TRBV14 and TRBJ2-1 gives the full variable domain: EAGVTQFPSHSVIEKGQTVTLRCDPISGHDNLYWYRRVMGKEIKFLLHFVKESKQDESGMPNNRFLAERTGGTYSTLKVQPAELEDSGVYFCASSPTQGFRYNEQFFGPGTRLTVL.

The chain joins TRBV18 to TRBJ2-5; 11 nucleotides agree with TRBD2. V lost 2 bases to trimming and J lost 3 bases; unmatched junction nucleotides: 11. CDR3 size: 18 residues. Germline values: CDR1 KGHSH, CDR2 LQKENI. CDR3 coding DNA: TGTGCCAGCTCACCATCCCTACTAGCGGGAGTCGTAGAAGAGACCCAGTACTTC. Translating it yields CASSPSLLAGVVEETQYF. The full variable domain, with the rest looked up from reference TRBV18 and TRBJ2-5, is NAGVMQNPRHLVRRRGQEARLRCSPMKGHSHVYWYRQLPEEGLKFMVYLQKENIIDESGMPKERFSAEFPKEGPSILRIQQVVRGDSAAYFCASSPSLLAGVVEETQYFGPGTRLLVL.

The gene calls are TRBV15 and TRBJ1-2, with D perhaps matching TRBD1 (5 bases). V was pared by 0 bases and J by 2 bases, with 7 bases between. Germline V lookup: CDR1 LNHNV, CDR2 YYDKDF (reference sequence). The CDR3 loop spans 14 amino acids. The CDR3 reads CATSREGPNYGYTF. The DNA for the CDR3 is TGTGCCACCAGCAGAGAGGGACCGAACTATGGCTACACCTTC.

The chain couples TRBV5-1 to TRBJ2-5; D is unresolved. CDR1 and CDR2 (germline): SGHRS, YFSETQ. V was clipped by 0 bases and J by 5 bases, with 14 bases between them. The CDR3 extends over 15 amino acids. This CDR3 is CASSLALNALETQYF. CDR3 bases: TGCGCCAGCAGCTTGGCCTTGAATGCCCTGGAGACCCAGTACTTC.

This chain uses TRBV7-9 with TRBJ2-1, with TRBD2 matching over 15 bases. The V gene's germline CDR1 is SEHNR and CDR2 FQNEAQ (reference sequence). This CDR3 region has 17 residues. Losses at the gene ends were 2 bases for V and 5 bases for J; bases not matched to a gene: 4. DNA for the CDR3: TGTGCCAGCAGCTTAACGGGACTAGCGGGAGGCAACAATGAGCAGTTCTTC. Translation: CASSLTGLAGGNNEQFF.

The chain couples TRBV5-4 to TRBJ1-1; D is uncertain. This CDR3 comprises 13 residues. Germline V gives CDR1 SGHNT, CDR2 YYREEE (reference sequence). V lost 2 bases and J 7 bases, leaving 12 bases between the germline ends. The CDR3 here is CASSFAPVGEAFF. Written as DNA, the CDR3 is TGTGCCAGCAGCTTCGCCCCCGTGGGTGAAGCTTTCTTT.

This clone came up once. The chain joins TRBV19 to TRBJ2-6; TRBD1 matches 9 bases. The CDR3 is 13 residues long. Trimming at V came to 4 bases and at J to 13 bases, leaving 5 bases not matched to a gene. Germline loops: CDR1 LNHDA, CDR2 SQIVND (reference sequence). The CDR3 here is CASSTRTGAVLTF. CDR3 in DNA: TGTGCCAGTAGTACTAGGACAGGGGCTGTCCTGACTTTC.

The CDR3 sequence: CASRTGFNEKLFF. The CDR3 nucleotides are TGTGCCAGCCGGACAGGTTTTAATGAAAAACTGTTTTTT. The chain carries TRBV6-5 and TRBJ1-4; 7 nucleotides align to TRBD1. This CDR3 has 13 amino acids. In germline, CDR1 is MNHEY, CDR2 SVGAGI. V dropped 8 bases and J dropped 4; count of bases not matched to a gene: 4.

A note on this clone: An end of the junction differs from the germline gene, which may be a read error. The chain has TRBV20-1 and TRBJ2-7; D might be TRBD1 (5 bases). This CDR3 spans 11 amino acids. The germline CDR1 and CDR2 sequences are DFQATT and SNEGSKA (reference sequence). This chain's CDR3 is CSTLLNRSYRF. CDR3 in DNA: TGCAGTACCCTATTAAACAGGTCTTACCGCTTC.

The table lists this clone with a count of one. The rearrangement joins TRBV10-3 to TRBJ1-2; 7 nucleotides line up with TRBD1. CDR3 size: 15 residues. Germline-derived CDR1 and CDR2 are ENHRY and SYGVKD. V shed 2 bases, J shed 6 bases, and the junction held 9 bases outside the gene matches. CDR3 amino acids: CAISERADRANGYTF. The CDR3 coding sequence is TGTGCCATCAGTGAGAGGGCCGACAGGGCGAATGGCTACACCTTC.

This clone was detected only a few times. The rearrangement uses TRBV5-4 and TRBJ2-3, with no clear D. V was pared by 2 bases and J by 4 bases, with 8 bases between. This CDR3 comprises 13 residues. Germline lookup yields CDR1 SGHNT and CDR2 YYREEE (reference sequence). The DNA of the CDR3 is TGTGCCAGCAGCTTTGAATTGGCAGATACGCAGTATTTT. Its protein product is CASSFELADTQYF.

The chain uses TRBV6-5 and TRBJ1-1, with D unclear. V lost 6 bases and J lost 0, with 8 bases in between. Germline CDR1 and CDR2: MNHEY and SVGAGI. The CDR3 is made up of 13 amino acids. CDR3 region: CASRLTVNTEAFF. CDR3 bases: TGTGCCAGCAGACTCACAGTGAACACTGAAGCTTTCTTT.

The chain's CDR3 is CAWSNYRGQVYYGYTF. The DNA for the CDR3 is TGTGCCTGGAGTAATTACAGGGGGCAGGTTTACTATGGCTACACCTTC. This chain links TRBV30 with TRBJ1-2; 9 nucleotides align to TRBD1. The CDR3 runs 16 residues. Per germline, CDR1 GTSNPN and CDR2 SVGIG (reference sequence). V was pared by 2 bases and J by 3 bases, with 10 bases of the junction left unmatched.

The rearrangement links TRBV6-6 to TRBJ2-7; TRBD2 aligns across 8 bases. The CDR3 contains 15 residues. With V trimmed by 5 bases and J by 6 bases, 12 bases remained unmatched. Germline V gene lookup returns CDR1 MNHNY and CDR2 SVGAGI (reference sequence). CDR3 region: CASSPGLAPFGEQYF. The CDR3 DNA reads TGTGCCAGCAGTCCCGGACTAGCTCCTTTCGGCGAGCAGTACTTC.